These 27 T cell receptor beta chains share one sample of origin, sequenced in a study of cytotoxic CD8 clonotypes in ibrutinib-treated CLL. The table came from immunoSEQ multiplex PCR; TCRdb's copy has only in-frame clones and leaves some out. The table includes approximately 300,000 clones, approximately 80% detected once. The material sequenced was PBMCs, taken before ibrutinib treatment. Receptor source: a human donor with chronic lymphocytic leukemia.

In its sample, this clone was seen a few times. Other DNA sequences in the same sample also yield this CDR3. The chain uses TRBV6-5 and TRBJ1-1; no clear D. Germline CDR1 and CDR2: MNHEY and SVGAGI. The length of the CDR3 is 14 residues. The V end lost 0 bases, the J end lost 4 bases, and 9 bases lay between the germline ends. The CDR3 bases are TGTGCCAGCAGTTACTCGGGCGGAGGCACTGAAGCTTTCTTT. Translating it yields CASSYSGGGTEAFF.

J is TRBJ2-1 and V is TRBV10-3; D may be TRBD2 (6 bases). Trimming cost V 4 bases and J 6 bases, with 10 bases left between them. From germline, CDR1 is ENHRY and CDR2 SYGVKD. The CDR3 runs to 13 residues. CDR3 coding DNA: TGTGCCATCAGTGGGTCGCGGGGCAATGAGCAGTTCTTC. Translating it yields CAISGSRGNEQFF.

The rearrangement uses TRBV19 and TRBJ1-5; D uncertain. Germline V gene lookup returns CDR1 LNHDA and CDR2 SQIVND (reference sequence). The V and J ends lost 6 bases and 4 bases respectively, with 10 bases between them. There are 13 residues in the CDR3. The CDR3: CASSTQKNQPQHF. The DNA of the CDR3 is TGTGCCAGTAGCACGCAGAAGAATCAGCCCCAGCATTTT.

In DNA form, the CDR3 reads TGTGCCAGCAGTCCAAATAGACATACCGACTACGAGCAGTACTTC. The encoded protein is CASSPNRHTDYEQYF. The chain has TRBV11-3 and TRBJ2-7; D call uncertain. The germline CDR1 and CDR2 sequences are SGHNT and YENEEA. This CDR3 comprises 15 residues. The V gene lost 6 bases and the J gene lost 3 bases, with 18 bases spanning the gap.

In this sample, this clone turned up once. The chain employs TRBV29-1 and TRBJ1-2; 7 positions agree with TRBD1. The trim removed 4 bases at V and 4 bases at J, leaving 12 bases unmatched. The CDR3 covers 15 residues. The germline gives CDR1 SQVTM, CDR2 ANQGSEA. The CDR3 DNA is TGCAGCGTTGGGCCTATCAGGGGGGCAGTCTATGGCTACACCTTC. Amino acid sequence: CSVGPIRGAVYGYTF.

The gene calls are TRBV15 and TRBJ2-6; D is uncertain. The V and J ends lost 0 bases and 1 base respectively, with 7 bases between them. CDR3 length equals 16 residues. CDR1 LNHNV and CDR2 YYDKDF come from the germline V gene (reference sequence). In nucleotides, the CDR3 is TGTGCCACCAGCAGAGAAGGGATTTCTGGGGCCAACGTCCTGACTTTC. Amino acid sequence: CATSREGISGANVLTF.

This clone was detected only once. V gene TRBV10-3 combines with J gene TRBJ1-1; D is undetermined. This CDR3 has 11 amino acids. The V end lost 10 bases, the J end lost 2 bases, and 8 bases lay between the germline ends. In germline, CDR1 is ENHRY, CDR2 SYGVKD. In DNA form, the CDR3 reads TGTGCCACCGGACTAAACACTGAAGCTTTCTTT. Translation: CATGLNTEAFF.

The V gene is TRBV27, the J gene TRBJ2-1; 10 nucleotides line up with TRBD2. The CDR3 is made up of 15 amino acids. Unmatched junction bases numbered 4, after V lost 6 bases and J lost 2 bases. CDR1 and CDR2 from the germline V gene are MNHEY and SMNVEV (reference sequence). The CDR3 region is CASSQAGGPYNEQFF. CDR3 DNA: TGTGCCAGCAGCCAAGCGGGAGGGCCCTACAATGAGCAGTTCTTC.

This chain's CDR3 is CSARENGAFF. CDR3 sequence (DNA): TGCAGTGCTAGAGAGAACGGAGCTTTCTTT. The chain links TRBV20-1 to TRBJ1-1; D unclear. V was clipped by 0 bases and J by 10 bases, with 6 bases between them. From germline, CDR1 is DFQATT and CDR2 SNEGSKA (reference sequence). There are 10 residues in the CDR3.

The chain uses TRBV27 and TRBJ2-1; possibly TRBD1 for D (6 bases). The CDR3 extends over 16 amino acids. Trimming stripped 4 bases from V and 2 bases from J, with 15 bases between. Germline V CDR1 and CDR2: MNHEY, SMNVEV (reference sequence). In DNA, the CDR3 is TGTGCCAGCAGTTCGCCCGGGACAAGCCCCTACAATGAGCAGTTCTTC. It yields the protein CASSSPGTSPYNEQFF.

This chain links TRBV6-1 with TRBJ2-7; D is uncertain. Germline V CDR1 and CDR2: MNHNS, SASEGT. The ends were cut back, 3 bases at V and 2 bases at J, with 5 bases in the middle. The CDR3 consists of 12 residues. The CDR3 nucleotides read TGTGCCAGCAGTGAGGTGGCCTACGAGCAGTACTTC. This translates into CASSEVAYEQYF.

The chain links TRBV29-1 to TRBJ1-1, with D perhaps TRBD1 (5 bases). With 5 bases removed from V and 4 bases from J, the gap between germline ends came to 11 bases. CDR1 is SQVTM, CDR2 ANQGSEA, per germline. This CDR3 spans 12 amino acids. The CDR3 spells CSVTWGSTEAFF. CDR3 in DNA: TGCAGCGTTACGTGGGGGAGCACTGAAGCTTTCTTT.

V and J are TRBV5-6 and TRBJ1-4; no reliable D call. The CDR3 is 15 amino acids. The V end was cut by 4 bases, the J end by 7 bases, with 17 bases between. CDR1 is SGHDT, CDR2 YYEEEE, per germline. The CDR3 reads CASSRRWTGFEKLFF. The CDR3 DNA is TGTGCCAGCAGCCGCAGGTGGACTGGGTTTGAAAAACTGTTTTTT.

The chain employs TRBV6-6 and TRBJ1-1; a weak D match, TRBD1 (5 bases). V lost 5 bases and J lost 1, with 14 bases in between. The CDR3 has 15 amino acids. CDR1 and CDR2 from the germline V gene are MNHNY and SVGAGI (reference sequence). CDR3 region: CASSGGSAWNTEAFF. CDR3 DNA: TGTGCCAGCAGTGGGGGTTCGGCCTGGAACACTGAAGCTTTCTTT.

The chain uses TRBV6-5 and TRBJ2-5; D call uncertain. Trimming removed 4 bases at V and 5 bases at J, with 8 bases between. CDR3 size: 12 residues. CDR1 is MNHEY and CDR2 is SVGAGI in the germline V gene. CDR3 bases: TGTGCCAGCAGTTCCTTAGAGGAGACCCAGTACTTC. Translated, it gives CASSSLEETQYF.

The CDR3 region has the DNA TGCAGCGTTCTCAAACGGACTAGCACAGATACGCAGTATTTT. It is translated as CSVLKRTSTDTQYF. This chain links TRBV29-1 with TRBJ2-3; a possible D gene is TRBD2 (5 bases). Per germline, CDR1 SQVTM and CDR2 ANQGSEA. The CDR3 is 14 amino acids. Trimming took 5 bases from V and 0 from J, leaving 12 bases between them.

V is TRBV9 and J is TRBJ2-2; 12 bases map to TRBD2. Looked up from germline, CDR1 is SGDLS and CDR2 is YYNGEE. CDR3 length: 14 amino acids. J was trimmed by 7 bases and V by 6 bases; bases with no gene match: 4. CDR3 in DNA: TGTGCCAGCACTCTAGCGGGAGGGGACGGGGAGCTGTTTTTT. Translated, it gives CASTLAGGDGELFF.

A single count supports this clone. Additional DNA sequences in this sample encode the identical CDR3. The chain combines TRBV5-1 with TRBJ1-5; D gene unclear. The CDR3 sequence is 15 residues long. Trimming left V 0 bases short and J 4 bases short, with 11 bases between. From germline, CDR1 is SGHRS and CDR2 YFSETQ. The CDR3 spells CASSLGQSRNQPQHF. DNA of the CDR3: TGCGCCAGCAGCTTGGGGCAGTCCCGAAATCAGCCCCAGCATTTT.

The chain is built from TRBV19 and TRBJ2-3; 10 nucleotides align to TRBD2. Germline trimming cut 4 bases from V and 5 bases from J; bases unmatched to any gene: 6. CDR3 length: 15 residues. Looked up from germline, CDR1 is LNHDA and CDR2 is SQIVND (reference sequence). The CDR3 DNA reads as TGTGCCAGTAGTAGGCTAGCGGGAGATATAGATACGCAGTATTTT. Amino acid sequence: CASSRLAGDIDTQYF.

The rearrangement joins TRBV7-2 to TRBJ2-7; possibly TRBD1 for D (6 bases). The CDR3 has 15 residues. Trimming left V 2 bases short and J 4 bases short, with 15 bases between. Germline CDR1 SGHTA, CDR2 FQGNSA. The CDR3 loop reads CASSLFSQGAYEQYF. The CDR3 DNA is TGTGCCAGCAGCTTATTCTCACAGGGAGCGTACGAGCAGTACTTC.

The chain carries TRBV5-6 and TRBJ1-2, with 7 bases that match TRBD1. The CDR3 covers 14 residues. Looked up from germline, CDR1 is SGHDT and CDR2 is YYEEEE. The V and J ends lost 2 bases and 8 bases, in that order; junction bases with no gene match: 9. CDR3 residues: CASSLDRAPGGYTF. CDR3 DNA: TGTGCCAGCAGCTTAGACAGGGCCCCAGGGGGCTACACCTTC. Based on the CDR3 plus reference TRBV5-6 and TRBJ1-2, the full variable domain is DAGVTQSPTHLIKTRGQQVTLRCSPKSGHDTVSWYQQALGQGPQFIFQYYEEEERQRGNFPDRFSGHQFPNYSSELNVNALLLGDSALYLCASSLDRAPGGYTFGSGTRLTVV.

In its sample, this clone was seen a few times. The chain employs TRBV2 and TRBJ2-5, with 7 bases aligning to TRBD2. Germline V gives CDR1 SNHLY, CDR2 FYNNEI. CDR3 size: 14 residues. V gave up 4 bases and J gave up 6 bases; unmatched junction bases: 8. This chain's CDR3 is CASSVLREAKTQYF. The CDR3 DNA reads TGTGCCAGCAGTGTTTTACGGGAGGCAAAGACCCAGTACTTC.

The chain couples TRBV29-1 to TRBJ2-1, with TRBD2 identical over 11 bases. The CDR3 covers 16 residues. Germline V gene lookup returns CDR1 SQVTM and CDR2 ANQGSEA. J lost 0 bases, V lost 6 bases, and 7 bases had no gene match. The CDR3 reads CSVGGLAVGSYNEQFF. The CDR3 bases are TGCAGCGTGGGGGGACTAGCGGTGGGCTCCTACAATGAGCAGTTCTTC.

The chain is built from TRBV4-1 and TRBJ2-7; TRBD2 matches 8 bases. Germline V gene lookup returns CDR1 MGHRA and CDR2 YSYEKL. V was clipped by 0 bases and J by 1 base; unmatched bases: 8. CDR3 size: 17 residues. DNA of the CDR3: TGCGCCAGCAGCCAAGATACCGCGGGAGGCAAGTCCTACGAGCAGTACTTC. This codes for CASSQDTAGGKSYEQYF.

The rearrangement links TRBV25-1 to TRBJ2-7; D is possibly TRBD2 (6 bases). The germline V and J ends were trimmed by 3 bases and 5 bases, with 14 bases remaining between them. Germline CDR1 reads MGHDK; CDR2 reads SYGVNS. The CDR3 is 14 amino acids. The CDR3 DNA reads TGTGCCAGCAGTGACCTAGGGACTCGCGACGAGCAGTACTTC. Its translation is CASSDLGTRDEQYF.

CDR3 sequence (DNA): TGTGCCACCAGCAGAGATAAGGGTATGGAGACCCAGTACTTC. Its translation is CATSRDKGMETQYF. The chain couples TRBV15 to TRBJ2-5, with unresolved D. Germline values: CDR1 LNHNV, CDR2 YYDKDF (reference sequence). This CDR3 has 14 residues. Trimming left V 0 bases short and J 5 bases short, with 10 bases between. Based on the CDR3 plus reference TRBV15 and TRBJ2-5, the full variable domain is DAMVIQNPRYQVTQFGKPVTLSCSQTLNHNVMYWYQQKSSQAPKLLFHYYDKDFNNEADTPDNFQSRRPNTSFCFLDIRSPGLGDTAMYLCATSRDKGMETQYFGPGTRLLVL.

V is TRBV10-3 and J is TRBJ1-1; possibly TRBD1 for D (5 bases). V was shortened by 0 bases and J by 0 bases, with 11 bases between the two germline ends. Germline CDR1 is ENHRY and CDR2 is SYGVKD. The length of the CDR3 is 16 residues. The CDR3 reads CAISESMGRLNTEAFF. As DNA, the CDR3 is TGTGCCATCAGTGAGTCGATGGGACGGTTGAACACTGAAGCTTTCTTT.